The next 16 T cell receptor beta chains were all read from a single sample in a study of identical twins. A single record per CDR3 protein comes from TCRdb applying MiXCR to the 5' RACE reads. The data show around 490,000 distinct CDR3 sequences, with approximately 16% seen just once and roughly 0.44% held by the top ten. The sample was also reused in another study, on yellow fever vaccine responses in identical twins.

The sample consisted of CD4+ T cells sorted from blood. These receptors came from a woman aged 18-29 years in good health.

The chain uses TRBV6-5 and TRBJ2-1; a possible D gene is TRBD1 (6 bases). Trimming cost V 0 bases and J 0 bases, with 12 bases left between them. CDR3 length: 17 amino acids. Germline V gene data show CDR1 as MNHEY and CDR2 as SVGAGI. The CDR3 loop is CASSYSTGTFSYNEQFF. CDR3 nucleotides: TGTGCCAGCAGTTACTCGACAGGCACATTCTCCTACAATGAGCAGTTCTTC.

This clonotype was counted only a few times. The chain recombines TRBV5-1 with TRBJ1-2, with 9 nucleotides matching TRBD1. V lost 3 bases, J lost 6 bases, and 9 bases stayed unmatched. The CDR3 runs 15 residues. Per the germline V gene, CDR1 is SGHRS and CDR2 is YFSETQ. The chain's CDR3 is CASSWGDRVEDGYTF. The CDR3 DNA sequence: TGCGCCAGCAGCTGGGGGGACAGGGTAGAGGATGGCTACACCTTC.

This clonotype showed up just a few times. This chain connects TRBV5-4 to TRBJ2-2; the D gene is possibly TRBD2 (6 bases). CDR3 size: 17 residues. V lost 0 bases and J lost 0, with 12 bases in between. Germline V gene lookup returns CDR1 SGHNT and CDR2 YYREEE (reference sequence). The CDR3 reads CASSLGGSGANTGELFF. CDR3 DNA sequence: TGTGCCAGCAGCTTGGGAGGCTCGGGAGCGAACACCGGGGAGCTGTTTTTT.

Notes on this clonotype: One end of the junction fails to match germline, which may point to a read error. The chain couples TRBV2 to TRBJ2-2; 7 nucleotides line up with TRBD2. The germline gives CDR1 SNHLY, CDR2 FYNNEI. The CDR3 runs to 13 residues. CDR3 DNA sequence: TGTACCAGCAGCTACGGACTAGCCGGGGAGCTGTTTTTT. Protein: CTSSYGLAGELFF.

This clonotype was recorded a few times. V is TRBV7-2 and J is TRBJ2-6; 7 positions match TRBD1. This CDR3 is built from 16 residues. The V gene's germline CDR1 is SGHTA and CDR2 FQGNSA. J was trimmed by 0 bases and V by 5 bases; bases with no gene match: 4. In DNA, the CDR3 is TGTGCCAGCAGCCCCGACAGGGTCTCTGGGGCCAACGTCCTGACTTTC. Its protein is CASSPDRVSGANVLTF.

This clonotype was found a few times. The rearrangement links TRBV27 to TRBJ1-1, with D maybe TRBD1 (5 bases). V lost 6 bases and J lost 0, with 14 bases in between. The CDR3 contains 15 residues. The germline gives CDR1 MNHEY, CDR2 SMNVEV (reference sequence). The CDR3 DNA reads TGTGCCAGCAGCCGTGGGGCAGGGATGAACACTGAAGCTTTCTTT. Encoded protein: CASSRGAGMNTEAFF.

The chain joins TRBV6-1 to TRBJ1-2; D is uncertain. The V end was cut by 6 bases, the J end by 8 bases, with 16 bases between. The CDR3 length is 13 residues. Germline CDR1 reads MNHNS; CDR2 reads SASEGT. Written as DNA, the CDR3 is TGTGCCAGCAGCATAGCCCCAGATTTGGGCTACACCTTC. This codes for CASSIAPDLGYTF.

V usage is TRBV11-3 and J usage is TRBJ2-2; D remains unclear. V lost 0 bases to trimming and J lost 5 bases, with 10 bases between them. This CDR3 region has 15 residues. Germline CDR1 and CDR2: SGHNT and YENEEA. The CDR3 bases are TGTGCCAGCAGCTTAGATCCAATACGTACCGGGGAGCTGTTTTTT. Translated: CASSLDPIRTGELFF.

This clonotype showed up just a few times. The CDR3 nucleotides are TGCGCCAGCAGCTGGGGTGGGGCAGAACAGTCAACTAATGAAAAACTGTTTTTT. This sequence encodes CASSWGGAEQSTNEKLFF. V and J are TRBV5-1 and TRBJ1-4; perhaps TRBD1 as D (5 bases). Germline assignment: CDR1 SGHRS and CDR2 YFSETQ. V lost 3 bases, J lost 0 bases, and 18 bases lay in between. The CDR3 totals 18 residues.

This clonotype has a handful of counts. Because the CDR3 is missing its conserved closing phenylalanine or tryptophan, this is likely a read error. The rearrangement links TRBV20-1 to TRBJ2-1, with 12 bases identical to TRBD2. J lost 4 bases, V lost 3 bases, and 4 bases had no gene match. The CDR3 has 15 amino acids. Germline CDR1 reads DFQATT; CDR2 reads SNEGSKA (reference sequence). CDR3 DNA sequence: TGCAGTGCTAGGGAACTAGCGGGAGGTTACAATGAGCAGTTCTAC. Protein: CSARELAGGYNEQFY.

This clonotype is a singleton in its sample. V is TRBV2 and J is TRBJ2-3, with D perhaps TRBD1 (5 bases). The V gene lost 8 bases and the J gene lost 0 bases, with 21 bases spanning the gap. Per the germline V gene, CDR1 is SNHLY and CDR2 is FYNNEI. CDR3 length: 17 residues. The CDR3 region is CASQELDRRLSTDTQYF. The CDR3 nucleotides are TGTGCCAGCCAAGAACTCGACAGAAGGTTAAGCACAGATACGCAGTATTTT.

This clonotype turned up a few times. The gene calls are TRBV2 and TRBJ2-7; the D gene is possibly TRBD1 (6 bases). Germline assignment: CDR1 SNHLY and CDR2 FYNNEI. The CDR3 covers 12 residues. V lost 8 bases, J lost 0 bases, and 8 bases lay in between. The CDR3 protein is CASGGSSYEQYV. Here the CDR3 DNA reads TGTGCCAGCGGGGGCTCCTCCTACGAGCAGTACGTC.

CDR3 DNA: TGCGCCAGCAGCACGGGACTAGCGGACTACAATGAGCAGTTCTTC. Protein: CASSTGLADYNEQFF. This chain joins TRBV5-1 and TRBJ2-1; 11 bases are shared with TRBD2. V shed 4 bases and J 3 bases; nucleotides not matched to a gene: 3. Germline assignment: CDR1 SGHRS and CDR2 YFSETQ. CDR3 length equals 15 residues.

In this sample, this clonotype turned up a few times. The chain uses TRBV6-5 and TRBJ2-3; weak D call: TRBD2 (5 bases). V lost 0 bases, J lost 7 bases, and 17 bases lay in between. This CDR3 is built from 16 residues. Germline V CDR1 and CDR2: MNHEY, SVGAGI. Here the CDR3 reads CASSYSSGSPPNTQYF. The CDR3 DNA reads TGTGCCAGCAGTTACTCGAGCGGCTCCCCCCCAAATACGCAGTATTTT.

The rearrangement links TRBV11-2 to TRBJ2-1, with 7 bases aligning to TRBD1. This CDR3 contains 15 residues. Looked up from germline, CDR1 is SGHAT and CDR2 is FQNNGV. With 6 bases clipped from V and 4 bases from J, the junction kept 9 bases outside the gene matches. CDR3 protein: CASRTWGQQYNEQFF. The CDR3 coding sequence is TGTGCCAGCAGGACTTGGGGACAGCAATACAATGAGCAGTTCTTC.

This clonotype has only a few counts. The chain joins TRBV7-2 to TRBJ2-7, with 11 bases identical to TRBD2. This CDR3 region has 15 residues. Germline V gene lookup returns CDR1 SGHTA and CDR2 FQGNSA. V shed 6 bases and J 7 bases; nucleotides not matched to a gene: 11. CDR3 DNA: TGTGCCAGCAGTATTGTACTAGCGGGAGCTTGGGAGCAGTACTTC. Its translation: CASSIVLAGAWEQYF.